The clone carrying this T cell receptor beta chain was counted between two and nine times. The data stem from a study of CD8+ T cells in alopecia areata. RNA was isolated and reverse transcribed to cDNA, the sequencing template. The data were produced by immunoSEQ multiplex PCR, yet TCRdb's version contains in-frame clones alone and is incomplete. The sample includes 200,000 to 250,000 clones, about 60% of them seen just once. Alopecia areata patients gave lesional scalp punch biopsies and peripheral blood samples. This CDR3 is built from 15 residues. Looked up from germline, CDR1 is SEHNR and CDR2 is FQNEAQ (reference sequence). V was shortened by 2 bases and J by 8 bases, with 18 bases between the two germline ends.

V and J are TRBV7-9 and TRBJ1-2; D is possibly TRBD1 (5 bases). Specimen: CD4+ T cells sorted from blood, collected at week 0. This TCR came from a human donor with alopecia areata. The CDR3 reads CASSLIDSSLWGYTF. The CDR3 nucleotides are TGTGCCAGCAGCTTAATTGACAGTTCCCTCTGGGGCTACACCTTC.